This is a list of T cell receptor beta chains from one sample in a study of CD8 T cells in ankylosing spondylitis. TCRdb ran MiXCR on the 5' RACE reads and lists one entry per CDR3 protein. The table has 400,000 to 450,000 distinct CDR3 sequences, about a sixth seen once. Sequencing was carried out using blood, either unsorted or a sorted T cell fraction (not recorded which). Source of these receptors: a male donor with ankylosing spondylitis. Both conserved end residues are part of each CDR3. Each record gives: D gene, V gene, J gene, CDR3 protein. The D gene is left open where the match is weak.

TRBD1	TRBV12-3/TRBV12-4	TRBJ1-4	CASSLTGGNEKLFF
TRBD2	TRBV5-1	TRBJ2-3	CASMRGAVAGGTDTQYF
-	TRBV12-3/TRBV12-4	TRBJ2-1	CASSFRAFEQFF
-	TRBV20-1	TRBJ1-2	CSAREPENYGYTF
-	TRBV20-1	TRBJ2-3	CSAPIGGGTDTQYF
-	TRBV20-1	TRBJ1-2	CSATPTGLGGYTF
TRBD2	TRBV29-1	TRBJ2-1	CSGNGLAGYNEQFF
-	TRBV5-8	TRBJ2-7	CASSLIGRGASYEQYF
-	TRBV5-1	TRBJ1-1	CASSLAVGGTGTPAFF
-	TRBV28	TRBJ2-3	CASSFVFGAKGYTDTQYF
TRBD2	TRBV27	TRBJ2-7	CASSLTLASHEQYF
TRBD1	TRBV20-1	TRBJ1-3	CSASMTGSGNTIYF
TRBD1	TRBV27	TRBJ2-3	CASSFWQGAADTQYF
TRBD1	TRBV18	TRBJ1-4	CASSPLDRVGEKLFF
-	TRBV6-1	TRBJ2-6	CASSLRQVSGANVLTF
-	TRBV12-3/TRBV12-4	TRBJ1-6	CASTPGGGRKNSPLHF
-	TRBV7-3	TRBJ2-5	CASSHKDQETQYF
-	TRBV5-1	TRBJ2-5	CASSLRGASQETQYF
-	TRBV14	TRBJ2-1	CASSNRYNEQFF
-	TRBV11-2	TRBJ1-1	CASSLVGGWPRVPQNTEAFF
-	TRBV5-1	TRBJ2-3	CASSLGGEADTQYF
-	TRBV7-2	TRBJ2-3	CASSYFTDTQYF
-	TRBV6-1	TRBJ1-4	CASSAGPGRAEKLFF
-	TRBV7-3	TRBJ2-2	CASSPDGRGELFF
-	TRBV6-4	TRBJ2-7	CASVVGTSSYEQYF
-	TRBV20-1	TRBJ2-7	CSATRGPEYSYEQYF
TRBD1	TRBV7-9	TRBJ1-1	CASSSGQGATTEAFF
-	TRBV3-1	TRBJ2-5	CASSQGGALPYF
-	TRBV6-5	TRBJ1-6	CASSYRSGFNSPLHF
TRBD1	TRBV12-3/TRBV12-4	TRBJ2-7	CASSSWDRVDEQYF
-	TRBV4-1	TRBJ2-2	CASSPKPPGMNTGELFF
-	TRBV29-1	TRBJ2-7	CSPDVIRLAREREQYF
TRBD2	TRBV29-1	TRBJ2-3	CSVLAGGPNTQYF
TRBD1	TRBV18	TRBJ1-5	CASSPPTGQGVGQPQHF
TRBD2	TRBV5-1	TRBJ2-7	CASSLWTSSYEQYF
TRBD1	TRBV3-1	TRBJ2-1	CACSQVTGQGGYNEQFF
TRBD2	TRBV11-2	TRBJ2-7	CASSWTSGTLFEQYF
TRBD1	TRBV11-2	TRBJ1-2	CASSANRGGYTF
-	TRBV29-1	TRBJ2-3	CSAEGDTDTQYF
-	TRBV11-1	TRBJ2-7	CASSLGDVVTYEQYF
TRBD2	TRBV2	TRBJ2-1	CASGSGANNEQFF
TRBD1	TRBV28	TRBJ1-6	CASSPGQLFSPLHF
-	TRBV27	TRBJ2-2	CASRAGLNTGELFF
-	TRBV28	TRBJ2-1	CASRLTLGEQFF
-	TRBV10-3	TRBJ2-7	CAISESRTESSYEQYF
TRBD1	TRBV19	TRBJ2-6	CASSIGTGPSGANVLTF
TRBD1	TRBV14	TRBJ2-5	CASSQRQGVQETQYF
-	TRBV18	TRBJ2-1	CASSPGMTENEQFF
-	TRBV5-1	TRBJ2-7	CASSKDGSVVGEQYF
-	TRBV7-9	TRBJ1-3	CASSSARDSGNTIYF
-	TRBV29-1	TRBJ2-3	CSVFVGKGTDTQYF
-	TRBV5-1	TRBJ2-2	CASSLEGSSAGELFF
-	TRBV20-1	TRBJ2-5	CSATTGLQETQYF
-	TRBV20-1	TRBJ1-5	CSARDRWGGSFSNQPQHF
TRBD1	TRBV12-3/TRBV12-4	TRBJ1-4	CASSGGDFGNEKLFF
TRBD1	TRBV27	TRBJ1-1	CASSNRDSLTEAFF
TRBD1	TRBV20-1	TRBJ2-1	CSAAQGASYNEQFF